Following are 12 T cell receptor beta chains from one sample sequenced in a study of Graves' ophthalmopathy and Graves' hyperthyroidism. Amplification targeted the TCR beta CDR3 regions, with RNA transcripts as the source material. HTBI-primed first-round RT-PCR preceded second-round multiplex PCR. TCRdb recomputed calls from the multiplex PCR reads with MiXCR, one row per CDR3 protein. The sample includes over a million distinct CDR3 sequences, roughly two fifths seen only once; the top ten take over 8.5%. Sequencing was done on a sample of peripheral blood or thyroid tissue (not recorded which). All receptors derive from an adult man with Graves' hyperthyroidism.

This clonotype was found many times. This chain connects TRBV6-5 to TRBJ1-6; 7 nucleotides match TRBD1. J lost 7 bases, V lost 4 bases, and 4 bases had no gene match. Germline V gives CDR1 MNHEY, CDR2 SVGAGI. This CDR3 is 14 amino acids long. CDR3 loop: CASSLPGGNSPLHF. CDR3 coding DNA: TGTGCCAGCAGTTTGCCAGGGGGAAATTCACCCCTCCACTTT.

CDR3 residues: CSVGQGKNIQYF. For the CDR3, the DNA is TGCAGCGTAGGACAGGGGAAAAACATTCAGTACTTC. This chain uses TRBV29-1 with TRBJ2-7; 9 nucleotides agree with TRBD1. Matching the DNA end better, TRBJ2-4 makes the J call doubtful. The germline V gene has CDR1 SQVTM and CDR2 ANQGSEA. CDR3 size: 12 residues.

Ten or more counts support this clonotype. Compared with germline, one end of the junction differs, possibly owing to a read error. V usage is TRBV7-9 and J usage is TRBJ1-5; TRBD1 aligns across 7 bases. This CDR3 is 15 amino acids long. CDR1 is SEHNR and CDR2 is FQNEAQ in the germline V gene (reference sequence). CDR3 protein: CASSLAGGVNPPQHF. DNA for the CDR3: TGTGCCAGCAGCTTAGCAGGGGGCGTAAATCCGCCCCAGCATTTT.

This clonotype was detected only a few times. The chain links TRBV5-8 to TRBJ1-4, with D perhaps TRBD1 (6 bases). Trimming pared 5 bases from V and 8 bases from J, leaving 19 bases between. The CDR3 has 15 residues. Germline loops: CDR1 SGHTS, CDR2 YDEGEE. The CDR3 coding sequence is TGTGCCAGCAGTCCTTCCGGGCGGGGGCAGGAAAAACTGTTTTTT. This sequence encodes CASSPSGRGQEKLFF. Full variable domain (outside the CDR3, taken from reference TRBV5-8 and TRBJ1-4): EAGVTQSPTHLIKTRGQQATLRCSPISGHTSVYWYQQALGLGLQFLLWYDEGEERNRGNFPPRFSGRQFPNYSSELNVNALELEDSALYLCASSPSGRGQEKLFFGSGTQLSVL.

With respect to this clonotype: Germline and junction disagree at one end, which may indicate a read error. The chain combines TRBV10-3 with TRBJ1-4; maybe TRBD1 (6 bases). The V gene's germline CDR1 is ENHRY and CDR2 SYGVKD. The CDR3 covers 18 residues. The CDR3 loop is CASSPWDTRLATNEKLFF. CDR3 sequence (DNA): TGTGCCAGCAGTCCGTGGGACACCCGTTTGGCAACTAATGAAAAACTGTTTTTT.

The chain recombines TRBV7-9 with TRBJ2-2, with D hard to call. V lost 4 bases, J lost 2 bases, and 11 bases lay in between. Germline CDR1 and CDR2: SEHNR and FQNEAQ (reference sequence). The CDR3 runs to 15 residues. The CDR3: CASSSRVGNTGELFF. CDR3 coding DNA: TGTGCCAGCAGCTCCCGGGTGGGCAACACCGGGGAGCTGTTTTTT.

The genes are TRBV20-1 and TRBJ1-2; no definite D call. CDR1 DFQATT and CDR2 SNEGSKA come from the germline V gene (reference sequence). Trimming left V 6 bases short and J 1 base short, with 6 bases between. The CDR3 length is 11 residues. For the CDR3, the DNA is TGCAGTGCCAGCCTTAACTATGGCTACACCTTC. It translates to CSASLNYGYTF.

This clonotype was recorded a few times. The chain uses TRBV5-5 and TRBJ1-5, with D uncertain. The V gene lost 3 bases and the J gene lost 5 bases, with 15 bases spanning the gap. The CDR3 runs to 15 residues. The V gene's germline CDR1 is SGHKS and CDR2 YYEKEE (reference sequence). CDR3 sequence: CASSYTRGSDQPQHF. CDR3 DNA: TGTGCCAGCAGCTACACCCGGGGATCCGATCAGCCCCAGCATTTT. Based on the CDR3 plus reference TRBV5-5 and TRBJ1-5, the full variable domain is DAGVTQSPTHLIKTRGQQVTLRCSPISGHKSVSWYQQVLGQGPQFIFQYYEKEERGRGNFPDRFSARQFPNYSSELNVNALLLGDSALYLCASSYTRGSDQPQHFGDGTRLSIL.

This sequence joins TRBV2 and TRBJ1-5; the match to TRBD1 covers 7 bases. The CDR3 extends over 15 amino acids. Germline values: CDR1 SNHLY, CDR2 FYNNEI. J gave up 4 bases and V 7 bases, and 10 bases lay outside the gene matches. The CDR3 bases are TGTGCCAGCACCCCCAGCGGACAGGCTAATCAGCCCCAGCATTTT. It specifies CASTPSGQANQPQHF.

On this clonotype itself: One end of the junction does not line up with germline, which may come from a read error. CDR3 sequence reads: CASSLGQDVNTIYF. The DNA of the CDR3 is TGTGCTAGCAGCTTGGGGCAGGATGTAAACACCATATATTTT. The rearrangement joins TRBV7-9 to TRBJ1-3; tentative D call: TRBD1 (5 bases). This CDR3 spans 14 amino acids. Germline V gene lookup returns CDR1 SEHNR and CDR2 FQNEAQ (reference sequence).

In this sample, this clonotype turned up many times. This chain links TRBV29-1 with TRBJ2-2, with 8 bases aligning to TRBD1. Germline CDR1 is SQVTM and CDR2 is ANQGSEA. The junction had 3 bases not matched to a gene; V was cut back by 6 bases and J by 6 bases. The CDR3 contains 12 residues. The CDR3 DNA reads as TGCAGCGTAACAGGGGGTGCCGGGGAGCTGTTTTTT. Protein: CSVTGGAGELFF.

The chain has TRBV11-2 and TRBJ2-7; D is tentatively TRBD1 or TRBD2 (5 bases each). Trimming removed 7 bases at V and 2 bases at J, with 9 bases between. Germline CDR1 SGHAT, CDR2 FQNNGV. This CDR3 region has 12 residues. The CDR3 DNA sequence: TGTGCCAGCAACATGGGGGCCTACGAGCAGTACTTC. This sequence encodes CASNMGAYEQYF.